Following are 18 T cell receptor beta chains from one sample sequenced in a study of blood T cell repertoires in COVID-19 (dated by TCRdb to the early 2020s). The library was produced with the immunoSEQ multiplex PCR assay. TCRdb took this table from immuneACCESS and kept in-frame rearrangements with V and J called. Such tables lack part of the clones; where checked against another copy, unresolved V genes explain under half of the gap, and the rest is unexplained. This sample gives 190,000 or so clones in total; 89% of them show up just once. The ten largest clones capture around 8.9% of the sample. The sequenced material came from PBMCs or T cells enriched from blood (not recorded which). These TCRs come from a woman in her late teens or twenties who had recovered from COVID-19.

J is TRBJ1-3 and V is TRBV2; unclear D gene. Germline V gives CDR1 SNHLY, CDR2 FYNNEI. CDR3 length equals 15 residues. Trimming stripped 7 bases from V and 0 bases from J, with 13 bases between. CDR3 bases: TGTGCCAGCAAGATCGAGGGAAGCTCTGGAAACACCATATATTTT. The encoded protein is CASKIEGSSGNTIYF. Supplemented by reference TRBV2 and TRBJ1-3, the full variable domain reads EPEVTQTPSHQVTQMGQEVILRCVPISNHLYFYWYRQILGQKVEFLVSFYNNEISEKSEIFDDQFSVERPDGSNFTLKIRSTKLEDSAMYFCASKIEGSSGNTIYFGEGSWLTVV.

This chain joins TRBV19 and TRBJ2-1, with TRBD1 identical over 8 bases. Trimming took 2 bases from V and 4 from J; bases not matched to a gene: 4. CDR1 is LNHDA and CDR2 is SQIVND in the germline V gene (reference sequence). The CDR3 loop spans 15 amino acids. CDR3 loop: CASSIYRDRYNEQFF. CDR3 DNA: TGTGCCAGTAGTATATACCGGGACAGGTACAATGAGCAGTTCTTC. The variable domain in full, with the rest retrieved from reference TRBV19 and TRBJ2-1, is DGGITQSPKYLFRKEGQNVTLSCEQNLNHDAMYWYRQDPGQGLRLIYYSQIVNDFQKGDIAEGYSVSREKKESFPLTVTSAQKNPTAFYLCASSIYRDRYNEQFFGPGTRLTVL.

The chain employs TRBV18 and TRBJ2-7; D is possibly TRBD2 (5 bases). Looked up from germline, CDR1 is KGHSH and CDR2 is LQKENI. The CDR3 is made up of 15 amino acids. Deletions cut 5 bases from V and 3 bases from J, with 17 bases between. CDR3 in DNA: TGTGCCAGCTCATCGACCGCGGGCTCAATCTACGAGCAGTACTTC. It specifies CASSSTAGSIYEQYF.

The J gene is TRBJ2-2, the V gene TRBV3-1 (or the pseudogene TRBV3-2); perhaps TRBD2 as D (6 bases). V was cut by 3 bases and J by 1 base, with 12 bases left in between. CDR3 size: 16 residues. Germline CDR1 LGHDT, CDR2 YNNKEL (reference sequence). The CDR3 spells CASSQERGGNTGELFF. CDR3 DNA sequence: TGTGCCAGCAGCCAGGAGAGGGGAGGGAACACCGGGGAGCTGTTTTTT.

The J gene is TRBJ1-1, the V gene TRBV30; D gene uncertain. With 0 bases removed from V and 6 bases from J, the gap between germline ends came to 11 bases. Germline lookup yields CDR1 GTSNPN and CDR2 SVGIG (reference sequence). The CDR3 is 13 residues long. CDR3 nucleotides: TGTGCCTGGAGTGTAACTGCGGAGGCTGAAGCTTTCTTT. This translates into CAWSVTAEAEAFF. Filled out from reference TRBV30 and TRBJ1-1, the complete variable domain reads SQTIHQWPATLVQPVGSPLSLECTVEGTSNPNLYWYRQAAGRGLQLLFYSVGIGQISSEVPQNLSASRPQDRQFILSSKKLLLSDSGFYLCAWSVTAEAEAFFGQGTRLTVV.

The CDR3 loop is CSVETPGQVFDEQYF. DNA for the CDR3: TGCAGCGTCGAGACCCCGGGACAGGTTTTCGACGAGCAGTACTTC. The V and J genes are TRBV29-1 and TRBJ2-7; 8 bases map to TRBD1. Looked up from germline, CDR1 is SQVTM and CDR2 is ANQGSEA. The V and J ends lost 6 bases and 5 bases, in that order; junction bases with no gene match: 15. The CDR3 totals 15 residues.

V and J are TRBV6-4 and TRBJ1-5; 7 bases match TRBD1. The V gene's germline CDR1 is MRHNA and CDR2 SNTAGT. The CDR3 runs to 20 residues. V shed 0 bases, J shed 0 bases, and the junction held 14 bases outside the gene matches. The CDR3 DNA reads TGTGCCAGCAGTGACTCAAGATTTAGACAGGGAACTTGTAGCAATCAGCCCCAGCATTTT. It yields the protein CASSDSRFRQGTCSNQPQHF.

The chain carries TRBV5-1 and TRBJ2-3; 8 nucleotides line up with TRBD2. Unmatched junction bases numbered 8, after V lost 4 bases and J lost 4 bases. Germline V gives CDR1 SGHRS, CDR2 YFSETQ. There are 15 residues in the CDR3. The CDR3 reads CASSQSGGLADTQYF. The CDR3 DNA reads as TGCGCCAGCAGCCAATCGGGGGGGCTCGCAGATACGCAGTATTTT.

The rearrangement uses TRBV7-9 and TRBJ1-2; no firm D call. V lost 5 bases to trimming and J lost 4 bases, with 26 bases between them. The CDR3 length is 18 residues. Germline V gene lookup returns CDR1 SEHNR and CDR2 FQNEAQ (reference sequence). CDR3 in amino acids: CASSPYQHGLLLAYGYTF. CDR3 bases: TGTGCCAGCAGCCCCTACCAACACGGATTGTTATTAGCCTATGGCTACACCTTC.

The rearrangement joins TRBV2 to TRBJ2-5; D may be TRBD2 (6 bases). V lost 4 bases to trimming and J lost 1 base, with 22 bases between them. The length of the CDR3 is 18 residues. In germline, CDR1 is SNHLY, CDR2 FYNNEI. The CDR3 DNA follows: TGTGCCAGCAGTGCTGGCCAATGGCGGGGCCCCGCCCAAGAGACCCAGTACTTC. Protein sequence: CASSAGQWRGPAQETQYF.

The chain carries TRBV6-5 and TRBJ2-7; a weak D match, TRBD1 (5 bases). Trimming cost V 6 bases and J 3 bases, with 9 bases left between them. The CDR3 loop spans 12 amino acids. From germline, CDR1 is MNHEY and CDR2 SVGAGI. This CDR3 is CASSLDSYEQYF. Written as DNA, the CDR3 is TGTGCCAGCAGCCTCGACAGCTACGAGCAGTACTTC.

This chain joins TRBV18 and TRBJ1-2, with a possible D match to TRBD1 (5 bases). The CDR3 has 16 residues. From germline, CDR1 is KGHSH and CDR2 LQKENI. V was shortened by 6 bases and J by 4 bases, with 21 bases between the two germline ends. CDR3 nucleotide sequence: TGTGCCAGCTCGCCCGCAGGGTCCCAGGGTTTCTATGGCTACACCTTC. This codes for CASSPAGSQGFYGYTF.

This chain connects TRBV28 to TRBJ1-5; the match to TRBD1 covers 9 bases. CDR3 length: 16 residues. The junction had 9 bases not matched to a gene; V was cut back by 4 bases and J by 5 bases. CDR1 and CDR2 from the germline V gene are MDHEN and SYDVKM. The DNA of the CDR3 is TGTGCCAGCAGTTCTCGACAGGGGGGGTACTATCAGCCCCAGCATTTT. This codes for CASSSRQGGYYQPQHF.

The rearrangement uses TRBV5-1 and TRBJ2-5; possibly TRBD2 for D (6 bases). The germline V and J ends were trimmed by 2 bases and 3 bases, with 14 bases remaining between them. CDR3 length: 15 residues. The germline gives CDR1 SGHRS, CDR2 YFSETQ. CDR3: CASSFAGLNKETQYF. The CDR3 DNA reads TGCGCCAGCAGCTTTGCGGGGCTGAATAAAGAGACCCAGTACTTC.

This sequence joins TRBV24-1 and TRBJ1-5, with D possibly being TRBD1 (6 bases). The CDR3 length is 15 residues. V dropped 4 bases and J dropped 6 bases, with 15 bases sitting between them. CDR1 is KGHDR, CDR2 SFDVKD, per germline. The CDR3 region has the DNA TGTGCCACCAGTGAAAACAACAGGGTGGGTCAGCCCCAGCATTTT. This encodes CATSENNRVGQPQHF.

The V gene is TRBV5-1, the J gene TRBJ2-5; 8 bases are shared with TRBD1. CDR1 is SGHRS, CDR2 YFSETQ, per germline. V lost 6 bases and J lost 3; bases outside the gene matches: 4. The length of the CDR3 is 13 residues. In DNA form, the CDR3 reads TGCGCCAGCACTCCGGACAGGGAAGAGACCCAGTACTTC. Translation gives CASTPDREETQYF.

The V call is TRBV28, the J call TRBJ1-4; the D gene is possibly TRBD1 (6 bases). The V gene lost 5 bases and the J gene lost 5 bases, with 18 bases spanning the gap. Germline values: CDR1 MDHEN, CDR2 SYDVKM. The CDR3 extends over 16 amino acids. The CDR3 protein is CASSQGSSGENEKLFF. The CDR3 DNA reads TGTGCCAGCAGTCAAGGAAGTTCAGGGGAGAATGAAAAACTGTTTTTT.

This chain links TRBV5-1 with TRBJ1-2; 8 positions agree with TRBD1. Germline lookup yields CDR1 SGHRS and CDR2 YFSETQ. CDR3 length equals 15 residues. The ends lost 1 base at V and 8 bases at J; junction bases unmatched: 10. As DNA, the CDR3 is TGCGCCAGCAGCTTGTCACCGGGACAGGCGCGAGGCTACACCTTC. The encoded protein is CASSLSPGQARGYTF.